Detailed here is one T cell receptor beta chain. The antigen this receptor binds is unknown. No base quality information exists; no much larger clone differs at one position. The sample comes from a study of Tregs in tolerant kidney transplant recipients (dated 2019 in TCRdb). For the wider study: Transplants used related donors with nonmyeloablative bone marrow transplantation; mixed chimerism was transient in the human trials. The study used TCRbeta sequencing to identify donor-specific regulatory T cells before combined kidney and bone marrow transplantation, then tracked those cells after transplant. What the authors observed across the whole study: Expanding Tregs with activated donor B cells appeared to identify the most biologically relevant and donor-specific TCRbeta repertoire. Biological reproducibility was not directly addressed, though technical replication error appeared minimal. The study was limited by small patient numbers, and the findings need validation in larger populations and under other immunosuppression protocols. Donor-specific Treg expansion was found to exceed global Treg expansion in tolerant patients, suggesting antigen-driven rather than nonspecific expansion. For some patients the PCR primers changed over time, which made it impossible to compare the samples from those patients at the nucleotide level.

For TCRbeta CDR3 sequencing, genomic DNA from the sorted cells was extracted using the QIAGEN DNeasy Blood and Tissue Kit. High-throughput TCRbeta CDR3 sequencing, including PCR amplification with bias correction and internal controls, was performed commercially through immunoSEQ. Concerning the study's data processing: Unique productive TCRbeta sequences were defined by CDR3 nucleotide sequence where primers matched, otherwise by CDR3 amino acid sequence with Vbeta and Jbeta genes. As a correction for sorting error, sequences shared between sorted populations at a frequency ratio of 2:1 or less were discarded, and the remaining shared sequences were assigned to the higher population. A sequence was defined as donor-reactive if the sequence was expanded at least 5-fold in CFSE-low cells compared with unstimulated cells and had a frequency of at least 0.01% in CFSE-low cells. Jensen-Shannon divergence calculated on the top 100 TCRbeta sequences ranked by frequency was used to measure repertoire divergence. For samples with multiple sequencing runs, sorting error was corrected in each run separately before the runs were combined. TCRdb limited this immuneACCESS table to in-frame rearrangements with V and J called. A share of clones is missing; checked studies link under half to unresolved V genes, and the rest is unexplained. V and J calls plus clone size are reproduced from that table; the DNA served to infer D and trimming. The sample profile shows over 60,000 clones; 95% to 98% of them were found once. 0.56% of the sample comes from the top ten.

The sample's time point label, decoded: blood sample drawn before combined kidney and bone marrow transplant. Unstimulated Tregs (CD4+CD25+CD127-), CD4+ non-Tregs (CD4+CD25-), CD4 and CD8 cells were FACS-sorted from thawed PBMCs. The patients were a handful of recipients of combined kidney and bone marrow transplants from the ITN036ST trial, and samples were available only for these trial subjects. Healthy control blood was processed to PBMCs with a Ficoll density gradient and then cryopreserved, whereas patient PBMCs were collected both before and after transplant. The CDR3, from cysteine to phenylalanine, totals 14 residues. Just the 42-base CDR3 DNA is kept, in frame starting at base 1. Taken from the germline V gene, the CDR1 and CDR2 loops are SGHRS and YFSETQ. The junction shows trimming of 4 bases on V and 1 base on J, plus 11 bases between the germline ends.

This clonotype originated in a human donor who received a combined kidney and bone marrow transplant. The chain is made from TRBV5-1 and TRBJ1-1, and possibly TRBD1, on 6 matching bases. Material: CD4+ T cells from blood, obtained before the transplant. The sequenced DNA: TGCGCCAGCAGCCTGGACAGATCGAACACTGAAGCTTTCTTT. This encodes CASSLDRSNTEAFF.